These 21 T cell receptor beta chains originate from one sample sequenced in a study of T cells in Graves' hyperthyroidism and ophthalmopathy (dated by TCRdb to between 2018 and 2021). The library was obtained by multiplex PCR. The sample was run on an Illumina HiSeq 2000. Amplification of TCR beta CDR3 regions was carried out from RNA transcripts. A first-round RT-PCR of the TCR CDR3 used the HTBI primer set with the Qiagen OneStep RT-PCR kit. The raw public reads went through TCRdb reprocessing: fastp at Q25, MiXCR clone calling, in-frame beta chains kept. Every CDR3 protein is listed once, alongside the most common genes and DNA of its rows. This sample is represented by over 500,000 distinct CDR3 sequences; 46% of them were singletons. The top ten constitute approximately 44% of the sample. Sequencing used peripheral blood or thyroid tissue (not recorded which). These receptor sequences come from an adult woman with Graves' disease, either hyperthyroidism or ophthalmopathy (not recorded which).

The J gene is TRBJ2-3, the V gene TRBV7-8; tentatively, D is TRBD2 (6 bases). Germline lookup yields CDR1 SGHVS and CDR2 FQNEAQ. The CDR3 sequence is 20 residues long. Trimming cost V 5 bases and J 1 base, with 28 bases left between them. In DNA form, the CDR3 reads TGTGCCAGCAGCCCAGGCGGGCGGCGGGAACGCCTAATAGGCACAGATACGCAGTATTTT. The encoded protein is CASSPGGRRERLIGTDTQYF.

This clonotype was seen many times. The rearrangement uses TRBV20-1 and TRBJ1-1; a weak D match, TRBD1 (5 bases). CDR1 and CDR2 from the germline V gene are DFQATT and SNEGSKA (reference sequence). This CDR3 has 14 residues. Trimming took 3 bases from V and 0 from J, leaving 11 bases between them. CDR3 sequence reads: CSASRQTVNTEAFF. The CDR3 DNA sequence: TGCAGTGCTAGCCGACAGACCGTGAACACTGAAGCTTTCTTT.

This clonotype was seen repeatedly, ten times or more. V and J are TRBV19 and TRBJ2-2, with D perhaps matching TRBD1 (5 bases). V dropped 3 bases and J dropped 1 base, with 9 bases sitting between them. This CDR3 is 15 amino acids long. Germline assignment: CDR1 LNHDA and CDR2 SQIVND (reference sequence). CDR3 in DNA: TGTGCCAGTAGTATGGGGCGGAGGAACACCGGGGAGCTGTTTTTT. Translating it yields CASSMGRRNTGELFF.

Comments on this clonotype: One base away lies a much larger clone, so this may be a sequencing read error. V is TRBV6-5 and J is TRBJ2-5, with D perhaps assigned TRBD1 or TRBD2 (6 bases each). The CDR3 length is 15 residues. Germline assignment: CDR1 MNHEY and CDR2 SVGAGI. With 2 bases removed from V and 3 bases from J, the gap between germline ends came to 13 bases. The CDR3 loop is CASSYAGHPKETQYF. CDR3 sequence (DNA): TGTGCCAGCAGTTACGCGGGACACCCAAAAGAGACCCAGTACTTC.

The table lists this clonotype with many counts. Written as DNA, the CDR3 is TGTGCCAGCAGCTTAATATCGAACACTGAAGCTTTCTTT. It yields the protein CASSLISNTEAFF. This sequence joins TRBV7-9 and TRBJ1-1, with D hard to call. The V gene lost 2 bases and the J gene lost 1 base, with 5 bases spanning the gap. Per germline, CDR1 SEHNR and CDR2 FQNEAQ (reference sequence). CDR3 length equals 13 residues. The variable domain in full, with the rest retrieved from reference TRBV7-9 and TRBJ1-1, is DTGVSQNPRHKITKRGQNVTFRCDPISEHNRLYWYRQTLGQGPEFLTYFQNEAQLEKSRLLSDRFSAERPKGSFSTLEIQRTEQGDSAMYLCASSLISNTEAFFGQGTRLTVV.

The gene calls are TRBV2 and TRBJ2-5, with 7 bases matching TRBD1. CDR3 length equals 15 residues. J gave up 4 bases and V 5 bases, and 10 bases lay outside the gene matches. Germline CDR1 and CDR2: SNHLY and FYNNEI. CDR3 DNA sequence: TGTGCCAGCAGTTCGACGACAGGGTTTAGAGAGACCCAGTACTTC. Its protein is CASSSTTGFRETQYF. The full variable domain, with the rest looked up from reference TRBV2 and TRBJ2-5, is EPEVTQTPSHQVTQMGQEVILRCVPISNHLYFYWYRQILGQKVEFLVSFYNNEISEKSEIFDDQFSVERPDGSNFTLKIRSTKLEDSAMYFCASSSTTGFRETQYFGPGTRLLVL.

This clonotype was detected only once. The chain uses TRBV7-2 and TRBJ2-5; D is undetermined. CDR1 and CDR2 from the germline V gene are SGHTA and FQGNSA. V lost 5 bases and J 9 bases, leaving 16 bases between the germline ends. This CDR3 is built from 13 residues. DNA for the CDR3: TGTGCCAGCAGCCCAACGAAAGGACGGGCCCAGTACTTC. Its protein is CASSPTKGRAQYF.

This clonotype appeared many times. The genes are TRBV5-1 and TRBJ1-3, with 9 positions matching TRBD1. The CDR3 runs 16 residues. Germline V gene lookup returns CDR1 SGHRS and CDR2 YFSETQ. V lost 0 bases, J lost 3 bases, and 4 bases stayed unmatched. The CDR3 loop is CASSLAGQGYGNTIYF. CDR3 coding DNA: TGCGCCAGCAGCTTGGCCGGACAGGGGTATGGAAACACCATATATTTT.

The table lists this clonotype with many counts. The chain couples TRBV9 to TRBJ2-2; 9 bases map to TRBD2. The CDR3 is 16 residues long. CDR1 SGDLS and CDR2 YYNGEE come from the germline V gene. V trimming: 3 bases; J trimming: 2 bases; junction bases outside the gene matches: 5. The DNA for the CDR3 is TGTGCCAGCAGCGACCAGACTAGCGGCAACACCGGGGAGCTGTTTTTT. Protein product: CASSDQTSGNTGELFF.

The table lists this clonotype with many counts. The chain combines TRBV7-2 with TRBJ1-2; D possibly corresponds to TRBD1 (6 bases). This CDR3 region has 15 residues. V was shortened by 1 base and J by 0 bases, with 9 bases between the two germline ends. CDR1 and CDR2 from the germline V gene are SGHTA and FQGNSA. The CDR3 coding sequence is TGTGCCAGCAGCTTAGTCCAGGGGCCTAACTATGGCTACACCTTC. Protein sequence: CASSLVQGPNYGYTF.

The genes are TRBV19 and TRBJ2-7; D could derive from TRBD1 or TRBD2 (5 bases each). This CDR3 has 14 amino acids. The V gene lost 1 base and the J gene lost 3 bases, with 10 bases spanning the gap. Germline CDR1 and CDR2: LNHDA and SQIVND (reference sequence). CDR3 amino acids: CASSIGGPSYEQYF. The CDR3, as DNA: TGTGCCAGTAGTATAGGGGGACCGAGCTACGAGCAGTACTTC.

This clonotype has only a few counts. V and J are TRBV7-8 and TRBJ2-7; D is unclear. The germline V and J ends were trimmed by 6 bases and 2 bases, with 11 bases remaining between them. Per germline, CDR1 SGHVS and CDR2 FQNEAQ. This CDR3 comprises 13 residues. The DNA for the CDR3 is TGTGCCAGCAGTCGAGTAAAGGCCTACGAGCAGTACTTC. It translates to CASSRVKAYEQYF. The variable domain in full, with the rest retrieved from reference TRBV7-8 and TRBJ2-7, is GAGVSQSPRYKVAKRGQDVALRCDPISGHVSLFWYQQALGQGPEFLTYFQNEAQLDKSGLPSDRFFAERPEGSVSTLKIQRTQQEDSAVYLCASSRVKAYEQYFGPGTRLTVT.

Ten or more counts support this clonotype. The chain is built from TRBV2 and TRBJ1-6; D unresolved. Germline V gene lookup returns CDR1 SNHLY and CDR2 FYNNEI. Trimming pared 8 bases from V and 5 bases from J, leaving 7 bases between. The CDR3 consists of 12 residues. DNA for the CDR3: TGTGCCAGCTGCCGGGATAATTCACCCCTCCACTTT. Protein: CASCRDNSPLHF.

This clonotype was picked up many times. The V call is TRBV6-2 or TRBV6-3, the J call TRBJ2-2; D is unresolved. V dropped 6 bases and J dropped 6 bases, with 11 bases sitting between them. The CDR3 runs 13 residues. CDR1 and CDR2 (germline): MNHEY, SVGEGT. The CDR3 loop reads CASSFLDPGELFF. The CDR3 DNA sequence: TGTGCCAGCAGCTTCCTAGACCCCGGGGAGCTGTTTTTT.

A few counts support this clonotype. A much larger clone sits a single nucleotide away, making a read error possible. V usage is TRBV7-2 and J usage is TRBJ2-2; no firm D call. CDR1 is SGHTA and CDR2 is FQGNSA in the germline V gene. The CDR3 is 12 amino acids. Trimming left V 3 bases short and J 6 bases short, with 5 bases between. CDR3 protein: CASSFYAGELFF. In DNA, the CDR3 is TGTGCCAGCAGCTTCTATGCCGGGGAGCTGTTTTTT.

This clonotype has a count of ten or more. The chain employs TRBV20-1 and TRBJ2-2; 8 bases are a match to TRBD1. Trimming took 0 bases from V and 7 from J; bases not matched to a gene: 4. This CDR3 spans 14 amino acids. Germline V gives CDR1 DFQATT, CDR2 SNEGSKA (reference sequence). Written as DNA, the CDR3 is TGCAGTGCTAGAGATGACAGGGGAGGCGGGGAGCTGTTTTTT. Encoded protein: CSARDDRGGGELFF.

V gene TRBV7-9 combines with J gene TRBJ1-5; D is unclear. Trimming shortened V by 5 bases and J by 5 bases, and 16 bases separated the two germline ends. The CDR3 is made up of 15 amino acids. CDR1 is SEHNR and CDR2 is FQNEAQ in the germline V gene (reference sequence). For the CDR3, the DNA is TGTGCCAGCAGCCAAGATCGATCCGGGGATCAGCCCCAGCATTTT. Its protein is CASSQDRSGDQPQHF.

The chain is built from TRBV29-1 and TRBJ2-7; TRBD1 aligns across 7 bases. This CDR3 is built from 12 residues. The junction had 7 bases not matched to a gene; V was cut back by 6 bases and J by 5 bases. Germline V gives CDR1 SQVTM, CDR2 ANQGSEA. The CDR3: CSVERDRDEQYF. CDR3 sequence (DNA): TGCAGCGTCGAGCGCGACAGGGACGAGCAGTACTTC.

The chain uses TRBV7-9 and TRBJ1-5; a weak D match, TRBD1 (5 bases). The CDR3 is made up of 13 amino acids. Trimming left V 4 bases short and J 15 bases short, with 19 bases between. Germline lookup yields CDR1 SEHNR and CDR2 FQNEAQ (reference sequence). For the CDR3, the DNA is TGTGCCAGCAGCTCCGTAACAGGAGCCGGGCTGCATTTT. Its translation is CASSSVTGAGLHF.

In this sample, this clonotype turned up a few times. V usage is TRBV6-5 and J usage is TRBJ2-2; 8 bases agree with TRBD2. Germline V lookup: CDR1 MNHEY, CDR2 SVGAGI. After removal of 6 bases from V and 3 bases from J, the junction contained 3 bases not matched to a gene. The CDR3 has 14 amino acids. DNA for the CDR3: TGTGCCAGCAGCACTAGCGGATACACCGGGGAGCTGTTTTTT. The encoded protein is CASSTSGYTGELFF.

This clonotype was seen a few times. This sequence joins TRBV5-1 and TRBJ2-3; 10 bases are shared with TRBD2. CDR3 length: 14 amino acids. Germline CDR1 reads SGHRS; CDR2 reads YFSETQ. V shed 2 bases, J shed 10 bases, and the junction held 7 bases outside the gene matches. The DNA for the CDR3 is TGCGCCAGCAGCTTATCTAGCGGGAGTAGTGCGCAGTATTTT. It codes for CASSLSSGSSAQYF.